The TCR beta chain under discussion was sequenced for a study of regulatory T cells in long-lasting Graves disease. Trimming stripped 2 bases from V and 1 base from J, with 9 bases between. Looked up from germline, CDR1 is GTSNPN and CDR2 is SVGIG (reference sequence). The CDR3 extends over 14 amino acids. This clonotype has only a few counts. Arm-PCR of CDR3 regions and iRepertoire HTBI primers were used to build TCR beta libraries. TCRdb re-derived calls from the multiplex PCR reads in MiXCR, one entry per CDR3 protein. Among some 450,000 distinct CDR3 sequences listed, 15% to 20% were seen once. This sample's time point: newly diagnosed GD, antithyroid drugs for less than 3 months. From PBMCs, RNA was extracted and then used to make the TCR library. Clinicians diagnosed Graves' disease using American Thyroid Association guidelines. The same sample was also studied in work on T cells in Graves' hyperthyroidism and ophthalmopathy.

This receptor was identified in a woman aged 25-40 years with Graves disease. The specimen comprised peripheral blood mononuclear cells (PBMCs), sampled at new diagnosis, from a patient treated with antithyroid drugs. The chain couples TRBV30 to TRBJ1-3, with D maybe TRBD1 (5 bases). This chain's CDR3 is CAWSHGGSGNTIYF. DNA of the CDR3: TGTGCCTGGAGTCACGGGGGGTCTGGAAACACCATATATTTT.